The table lists the clone carrying this T cell receptor beta chain with a few counts. A multiplex PCR was run with 60 Vbeta primers and 13 Jbeta primers. TCRdb's copy holds only in-frame clones and misses some; the assay was immunoSEQ multiplex PCR. The sample lists around 130,000 clones, about two thirds occurring once. The data stem from a study of cytomegalovirus exposure and HLA in healthy donors. Germline V gives CDR1 SGDLS, CDR2 YYNGEE. This CDR3 spans 12 amino acids. The V end was cut by 3 bases, the J end by 8 bases, with 12 bases between. The chain carries TRBV9 and TRBJ2-7; D is possibly TRBD1 (6 bases). The receptor was isolated from a human donor in good health. The specimen was PBMCs. CDR3 DNA sequence: TGTGCCAGCAGCGAGGGGACATCGCAGCAGTACTTC. Its translation is CASSEGTSQQYF.